This TCR beta chain was found in a study of a mutant IDH1 vaccine in newly diagnosed glioma. Profiled with immunoSEQ multiplex PCR; TCRdb holds only in-frame clones, not every one. The table shows some 49,000 clones, with 60% to 85% occurring only once. As for this clone: Its specificity is not known.

As to time point: week 47, end of study. Doses consisted of 300 ug of mutant IDH1 20-mer peptide each, paired with topical imiquimod. Per germline, CDR1 ENHRY and CDR2 SYGVKD. With 8 bases removed from V and 7 bases from J, the gap between germline ends came to 17 bases. The CDR3 has 13 residues. The gene calls are TRBV10-3 and TRBJ1-2; D not resolved. The sequences come from PBMCs, collected from a glioma patient whose treatment included an IDH1 peptide vaccine. The clonotype comes from a woman in her 40s with glioma. Some clones in this sample may be carry-over from other donors' samples. The CDR3 sequence is CAIGEDLSGGYTF. DNA of the CDR3: TGTGCCATCGGGGAGGATCTAAGTGGTGGCTACACCTTC.